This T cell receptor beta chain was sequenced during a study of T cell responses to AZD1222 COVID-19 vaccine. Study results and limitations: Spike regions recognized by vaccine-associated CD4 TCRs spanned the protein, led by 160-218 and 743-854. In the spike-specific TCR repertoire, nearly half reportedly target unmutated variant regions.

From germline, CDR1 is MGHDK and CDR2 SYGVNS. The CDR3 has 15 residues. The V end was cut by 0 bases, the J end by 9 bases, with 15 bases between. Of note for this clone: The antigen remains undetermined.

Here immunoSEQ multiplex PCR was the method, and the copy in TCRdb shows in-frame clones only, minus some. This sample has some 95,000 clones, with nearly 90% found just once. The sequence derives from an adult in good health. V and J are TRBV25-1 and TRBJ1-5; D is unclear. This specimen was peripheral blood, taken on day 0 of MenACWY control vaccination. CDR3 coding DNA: TGTGCCAGCAGTGAATATCCAGGAGGCGGCGGGCCCCAGCATTTT. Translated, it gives CASSEYPGGGGPQHF. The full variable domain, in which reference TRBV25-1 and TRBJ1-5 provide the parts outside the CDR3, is EADIYQTPRYLVIGTGKKITLECSQTMGHDKMYWYQQDPGMELHLIHYSYGVNSTEKGDLSSESTVSRIRTEHFPLTLESARPSHTSQYLCASSEYPGGGGPQHFGDGTRLSIL.